This T cell receptor (beta chain) stems from a study of response to subunit inactivated influenza vaccine. From the RT-PCR reads, TCRdb called clonotypes with MiXCR, one entry per CDR3 protein. The repertoire holds 150,000 to 200,000 distinct CDR3 sequences, with about 10% as singletons. There are a few counts of this clonotype. The sample consisted of CD8+ T cells sorted from PBMCs, taken around 25 months after vaccination. The clonotype comes from a man aged 50 to 69 who received an inactivated influenza vaccine.

CDR3 in DNA: TGTGCCAGCATCCCGGGACTAGCGGGAGAGCAGTACTTC. Protein: CASIPGLAGEQYF. The chain employs TRBV11-2 and TRBJ2-7; 13 nucleotides line up with TRBD2. The germline V gene has CDR1 SGHAT and CDR2 FQNNGV. The V segment lost 7 bases and the J segment 7 bases; nucleotides outside the gene matches: 4. The CDR3 length is 13 residues.